Shown below are 3 T cell receptor beta chains from a single sample sequenced in a study of T cells in women clearing cervical HPV infection (dated by TCRdb to the late 2010s). The protocol used for the library was the immunoSEQ multiplex PCR assay. Not all clones reach the TCRdb copy of this immuneACCESS table, which keeps in-frame sequences only. Checked studies attribute under half of the gap to unresolved V genes and leave the rest unexplained. This sample's clone table shows some 21,000 clones. The top ten hold roughly 5.6% of the sample. Input material: blood buffy coat. All receptors come from a woman between 18 and 70 years old with a cervical HPV16 infection that either progressed to CIN3+ or cleared (not recorded which).

As concerns this clone: The read ends 3 residues shy of where the CDR3 ends; the end is completed using the germline J gene. The genes are TRBV19 and TRBJ2-7, with 10 positions matching TRBD2. The germline CDR1 and CDR2 sequences are LNHDA and SQIVND (reference sequence). There are 13 residues in the CDR3. After removal of 4 bases from V and 3 bases from J, the junction contained 0 bases not matched to a gene. The CDR3 protein is CASSRTSGYEQYF. CDR3 DNA, as far as it was read: TGTGCCAGTAGTAGGACTAGCGGCTACGAG. Based on the CDR3 plus reference TRBV19 and TRBJ2-7, the full variable domain is DGGITQSPKYLFRKEGQNVTLSCEQNLNHDAMYWYRQDPGQGLRLIYYSQIVNDFQKGDIAEGYSVSREKKESFPLTVTSAQKNPTAFYLCASSRTSGYEQYFGPGTRLTVT.

Worth noting for this clone: The CDR3 end lies 3 residues beyond the end of the read and is filled in from the germline J gene. The rearrangement uses TRBV20-1 and TRBJ2-2; D gene ambiguous. Germline V gene sequence: CDR1 DFQATT, CDR2 SNEGSKA (reference sequence). Trimming shortened V by 1 base and J by 1 base, and 13 bases separated the two germline ends. There are 16 residues in the CDR3. CDR3 protein: CSARGPGTMNTGELFF. The sequenced CDR3 bases are TGCAGTGCTAGAGGGCCAGGTACCATGAACACCGGGGAG.

Of note for this clone: The read ends 3 residues early relative to the CDR3; the germline J gene fills the gap. The chain recombines TRBV19 with TRBJ1-1; D is perhaps TRBD1 (5 bases). The CDR3 runs 14 residues. Germline V gene data show CDR1 as LNHDA and CDR2 as SQIVND (reference sequence). V dropped 3 bases and J dropped 3 bases, with 11 bases sitting between them. The sequenced CDR3 bases are TGTGCCAGTAGTATTGCAGGGAGAGACACTGAA. This gives the protein CASSIAGRDTE. The full CDR3 reads CASSIAGRDTEAFF.